This T cell receptor (beta chain) was recovered during a study of cytomegalovirus exposure and HLA in healthy donors. V gave up 5 bases and J gave up 2 bases; unmatched junction bases: 5. The germline CDR1 and CDR2 sequences are SGHVS and FNYEAQ. The CDR3 has 15 amino acids. A single count supports this clone. 60 Vbeta and 13 Jbeta primers were used in PCR. Sequencing used immunoSEQ multiplex PCR; TCRdb keeps in-frame clones, though not all of them. The table shows under 80,000 clones, with over 70% occurring only once. The sequencing sample was made of PBMCs. This chain uses TRBV7-6 with TRBJ2-1; 8 nucleotides align to TRBD1. This sequence originates from a man aged 50-59 years in good health and CMV-seropositive. In nucleotides, the CDR3 is TGTGCCAGCAGCACATCGGGACAGGCCTACAATGAGCAGTTCTTC. Translated, it gives CASSTSGQAYNEQFF. Filled out from reference TRBV7-6 and TRBJ2-1, the complete variable domain reads GAGVSQSPRYKVTKRGQDVALRCDPISGHVSLYWYRQALGQGPEFLTYFNYEAQQDKSGLPNDRFSAERPEGSISTLTIQRTEQRDSAMYRCASSTSGQAYNEQFFGPGTRLTVL.